This T cell receptor beta chain was identified during a study of T cells in localized non-small cell lung cancer. Study results and limitations: Appearances in adjacent lung were noted for a median approximately 52 of the top 100 tumor clones.

Details on this clone: Antigen specificity is unknown.

The J segment lost 3 bases and the V segment lost 5 bases, leaving 3 bases of the junction unmatched. The CDR3 loop spans 13 amino acids. The germline V gene encodes CDR1 MNHNY and CDR2 SVGAGI (reference sequence). The method was immunoSEQ multiplex PCR; TCRdb's version includes in-frame clones alone and lacks a portion of them. The sample includes about 82,000 clones, about 78% of them seen just once. The clonotype comes from a man aged 40-75 years with stage II squamous cell lung carcinoma. This rearrangement joins TRBV6-6 to TRBJ2-7; 8 nucleotides agree with TRBD1. This material consisted of PBMCs, taken before any cancer treatment. In DNA form, the CDR3 reads TGTGCCAGCAGTGGGGACAGGTTCTACGAGCAGTACTTC. Amino acids: CASSGDRFYEQYF.